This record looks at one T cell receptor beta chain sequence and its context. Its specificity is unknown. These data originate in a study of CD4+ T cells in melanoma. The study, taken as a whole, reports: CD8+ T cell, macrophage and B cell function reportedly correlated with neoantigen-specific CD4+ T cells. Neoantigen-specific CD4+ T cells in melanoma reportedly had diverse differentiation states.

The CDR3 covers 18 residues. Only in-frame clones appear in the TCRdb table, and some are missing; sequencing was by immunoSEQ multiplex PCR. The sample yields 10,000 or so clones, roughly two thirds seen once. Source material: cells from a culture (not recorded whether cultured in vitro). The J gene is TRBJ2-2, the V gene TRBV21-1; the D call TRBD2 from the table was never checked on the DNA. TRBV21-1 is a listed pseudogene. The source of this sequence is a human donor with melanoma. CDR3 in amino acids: CASSKRVGTPTLTGELFF. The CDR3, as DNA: TGTGCCAGCAGCAAAAGGGTTGGGACTCCGACCCTCACCGGGGAGCTGTTTTTT.